The 8 T cell receptor beta chains in this list originate from one sample, sequenced in a study of shared clonotypes between healthy human individuals. Some clones are missing from TCRdb's copy, which holds only in-frame ones; the method was immunoSEQ multiplex PCR. This table holds about 2.1 million clones, over 85% found once. CD8 cells regarded as naive lacked CD45RO, were positively chosen for CCR7, and omitted terminally differentiated effector memory CD45RA+ cells. Sequenced sample: naive CD8+ T cells from PBMCs. The receptors originated from a young man in good health. Some clones in this sample may be carry-over from other donors' samples.

The chain carries TRBV9 and TRBJ2-3; 14 nucleotides agree with TRBD2. V shed 1 base and J 2 bases; nucleotides not matched to a gene: 3. The CDR3 runs to 17 residues. Germline CDR1 SGDLS, CDR2 YYNGEE. CDR3 nucleotides: TGTGCCAGCAGCGTAAAGACTAGCGGGAGGGTCACAGATACGCAGTATTTT. Protein sequence: CASSVKTSGRVTDTQYF.

The CDR3 sequence: CASSVAKEGDTEAFF. As DNA, the CDR3 is TGTGCCAGCAGCGTAGCCAAGGAGGGGGACACTGAAGCTTTCTTT. The chain joins TRBV9 to TRBJ1-1; possible D gene TRBD1, 6 bases. The germline CDR1 and CDR2 sequences are SGDLS and YYNGEE. This CDR3 has 15 amino acids. The V end lost 0 bases, the J end lost 3 bases, and 12 bases lay between the germline ends.

This clone occurred once. CDR3 loop: CASSLFTGGEKLFF. Written as DNA, the CDR3 is TGTGCCAGCAGTTTGTTTACAGGGGGCGAAAAACTGTTTTTT. V is TRBV28 and J is TRBJ1-4, with 9 bases that match TRBD1. The CDR3 sequence is 14 residues long. CDR1 is MDHEN and CDR2 is SYDVKM in the germline V gene. Trimming removed 3 bases from V and 8 bases from J; junction bases left unmatched: 4.

V usage is TRBV28 and J usage is TRBJ1-3; no reliable D call. Germline V gene sequence: CDR1 MDHEN, CDR2 SYDVKM. Trimming took off 3 bases at V and 4 bases at J, with 7 bases between the two ends. The CDR3 is 13 residues long. CDR3 sequence (DNA): TGTGCCAGCAGTTTGGAGCTAGGAAACACCATATATTTT. Protein sequence: CASSLELGNTIYF.

The chain uses TRBV5-1 and TRBJ2-1; 10 nucleotides align to TRBD2. Germline V gene lookup returns CDR1 SGHRS and CDR2 YFSETQ. The CDR3 has 15 residues. The J segment lost 9 bases and the V segment lost 3 bases, leaving 9 bases of the junction unmatched. The CDR3 spells CASSWGGLATSEQFF. For the CDR3, the DNA is TGCGCCAGCAGCTGGGGGGGACTAGCGACATCTGAGCAGTTCTTC.

This sequence joins TRBV19 and TRBJ2-6, with 8 bases lining up with TRBD1. V shed 5 bases and J 1 base; nucleotides not matched to a gene: 10. Germline CDR1 LNHDA, CDR2 SQIVND (reference sequence). The CDR3 runs 18 residues. The CDR3 loop is CASSYTGGLLSGANVLTF. The CDR3 DNA reads TGTGCCAGTAGTTATACAGGGGGTCTCCTATCTGGGGCCAACGTCCTGACTTTC.

The gene calls are TRBV6-1 and TRBJ1-2; TRBD1 is a possible D gene (6 bases). This CDR3 comprises 15 residues. Trimming took off 8 bases at V and 0 bases at J, with 16 bases between the two ends. Looked up from germline, CDR1 is MNHNS and CDR2 is SASEGT. CDR3 DNA: TGTGCCAGCGTGAGGGGGGTGGCTACTAACTATGGCTACACCTTC. It encodes CASVRGVATNYGYTF.

The chain links TRBV28 to TRBJ2-3; 9 bases are shared with TRBD1. The J segment lost 4 bases and the V segment lost 7 bases, leaving 3 bases of the junction unmatched. The CDR3 length is 13 residues. Germline V gives CDR1 MDHEN, CDR2 SYDVKM. For the CDR3, the DNA is TGTGCCAGCACCGGACAGGGGCCAGATACGCAGTATTTT. This encodes CASTGQGPDTQYF.